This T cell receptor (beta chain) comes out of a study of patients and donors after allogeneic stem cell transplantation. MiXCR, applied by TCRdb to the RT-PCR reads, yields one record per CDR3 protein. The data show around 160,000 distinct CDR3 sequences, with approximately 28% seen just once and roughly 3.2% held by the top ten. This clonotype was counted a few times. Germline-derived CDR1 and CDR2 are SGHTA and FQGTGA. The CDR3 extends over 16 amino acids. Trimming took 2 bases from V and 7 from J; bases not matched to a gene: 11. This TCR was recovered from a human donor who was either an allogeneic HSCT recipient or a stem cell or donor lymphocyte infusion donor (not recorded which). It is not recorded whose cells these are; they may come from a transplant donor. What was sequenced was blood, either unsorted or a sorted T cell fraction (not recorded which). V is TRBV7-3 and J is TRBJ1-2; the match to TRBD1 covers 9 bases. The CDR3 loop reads CASSLGPSTGGGGYTF. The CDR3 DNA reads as TGTGCCAGCAGCTTAGGGCCCTCAACAGGGGGCGGTGGCTACACCTTC.